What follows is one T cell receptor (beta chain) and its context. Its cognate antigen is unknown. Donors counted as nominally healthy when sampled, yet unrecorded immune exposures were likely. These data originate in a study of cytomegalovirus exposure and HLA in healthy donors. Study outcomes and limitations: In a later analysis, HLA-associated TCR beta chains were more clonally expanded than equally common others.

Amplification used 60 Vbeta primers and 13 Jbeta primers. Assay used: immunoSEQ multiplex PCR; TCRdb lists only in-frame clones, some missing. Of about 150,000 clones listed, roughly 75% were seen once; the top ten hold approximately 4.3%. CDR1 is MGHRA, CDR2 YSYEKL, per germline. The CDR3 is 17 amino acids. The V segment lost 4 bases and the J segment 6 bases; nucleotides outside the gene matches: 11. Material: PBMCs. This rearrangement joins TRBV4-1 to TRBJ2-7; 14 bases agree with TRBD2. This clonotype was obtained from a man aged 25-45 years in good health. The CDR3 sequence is CASSRGLAGVLGGEQYF. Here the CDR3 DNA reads TGCGCCAGCAGCCGGGGACTAGCGGGAGTTCTGGGTGGCGAGCAGTACTTC.